This TCR beta chain comes out of a study of control samples from healthy donors and cancer patients. TCRdb keeps only in-frame clones here, not all; method: immunoSEQ multiplex PCR. The sample yields 98,000 or so clones, 70% to 80% seen once. The ends were cut back, 2 bases at V and 3 bases at J, with 6 bases in the middle. CDR3 size: 13 residues. The clonotype originates from a woman aged 25-40 years in good health. Sequencing was performed on blood. The V call is TRBV12-3 or TRBV12-4, the J call TRBJ2-3; either TRBD1 or TRBD2 may fit D (5 bases each). CDR3 DNA: TGTGCCAGCAGTTTATGGGGGACAGATACGCAGTATTTT. It specifies CASSLWGTDTQYF.